Sequencing of this TCR beta chain was carried out in a study of shared clonotypes between healthy human individuals. The wider study: A few men and two women, aged 18 to 49, were donors.

In the case of this clone: Antigen: not known.

Only in-frame clones appear in the TCRdb table, and some are missing; sequencing was by immunoSEQ multiplex PCR. In the table there are about 1 million clones, around 75% of which are singletons. Findings and limits, study-wide: Generation probabilities of non-shared clonotypes were lower (relative to those shared by all four donors). Estimated clonotype richness was generally higher in naive than memory subsets.

Sequencing was done on a sample of memory CD4+ T cells sorted from blood. The subset is: CD45RA-negative fraction. The receptor was derived from a man aged 18 to 35 in good health.

The CDR3 loop is CASSSRLAGGHEQYF. In nucleotides, the CDR3 is TGTGCCAGCAGCTCCCGACTAGCGGGGGGCCACGAGCAGTACTTC. The chain couples TRBV7-2 to TRBJ2-7; 13 bases match TRBD2. The CDR3 is made up of 15 amino acids. J gave up 5 bases and V 4 bases, and 5 bases lay outside the gene matches. CDR1 and CDR2 (germline): SGHTA, FQGNSA.